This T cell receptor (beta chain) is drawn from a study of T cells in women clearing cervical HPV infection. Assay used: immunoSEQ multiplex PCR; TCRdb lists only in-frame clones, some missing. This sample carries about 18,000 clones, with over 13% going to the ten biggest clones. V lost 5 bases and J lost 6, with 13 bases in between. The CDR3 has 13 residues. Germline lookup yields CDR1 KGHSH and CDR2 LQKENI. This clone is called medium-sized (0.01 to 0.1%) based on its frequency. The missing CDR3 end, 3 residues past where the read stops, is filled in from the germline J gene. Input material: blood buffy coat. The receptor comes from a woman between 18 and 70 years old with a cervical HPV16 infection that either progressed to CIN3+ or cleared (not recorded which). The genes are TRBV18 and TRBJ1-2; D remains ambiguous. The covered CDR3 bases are TGTGCCAGCTCAACTTATCACGGGGATGGC. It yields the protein CASSTYHGDG. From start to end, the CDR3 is CASSTYHGDGYTF.